A single sample gave rise to the 29 T cell receptor beta chains below, sequenced in a study of shared clonotypes between healthy human individuals. Only in-frame clones appear in the TCRdb table, and some are missing; sequencing was by immunoSEQ multiplex PCR. The sample holds some 2.4 million clones, 80% to 95% seen once. Sequenced sample: naive CD4+ T cells from PBMCs. As to subset: CD45RA+ positively selected. The source is a young man in good health. Some clones in this sample may be carry-over from other donors' samples.

The CDR3 sequence: CASSGTGIQETQYF. CDR3 DNA: TGTGCCAGCAGTGGGACAGGCATCCAAGAGACCCAGTACTTC. This sequence joins TRBV6-4 and TRBJ2-5; 7 nucleotides match TRBD1. After removal of 4 bases from V and 1 base from J, the junction contained 3 bases not matched to a gene. CDR1 is MRHNA and CDR2 is SNTAGT in the germline V gene. The CDR3 is 14 amino acids.

Details on this clone: Distinct nucleotide sequences in the sample also encode this CDR3. The chain carries TRBV19 and TRBJ1-5; D is possibly TRBD1 (5 bases). There are 13 residues in the CDR3. Trimming took 5 bases from V and 4 from J, leaving 9 bases between them. The germline gives CDR1 LNHDA, CDR2 SQIVND (reference sequence). The CDR3 sequence is CASSQGGNQPQHF. DNA for the CDR3: TGTGCCAGTAGTCAGGGCGGGAATCAGCCCCAGCATTTT.

The chain couples TRBV14 to TRBJ1-1; perhaps TRBD1 as D (6 bases). Trimming cost V 5 bases and J 3 bases, with 16 bases left between them. Germline values: CDR1 SGHDN, CDR2 FVKESK. CDR3 length: 15 residues. In nucleotides, the CDR3 is TGTGCCAGCAGCTGGGGGGGCGCTCAAGACACTGAAGCTTTCTTT. Its translation: CASSWGGAQDTEAFF. The full variable domain, rest sourced from reference TRBV14 and TRBJ1-1, is EAGVTQFPSHSVIEKGQTVTLRCDPISGHDNLYWYRRVMGKEIKFLLHFVKESKQDESGMPNNRFLAERTGGTYSTLKVQPAELEDSGVYFCASSWGGAQDTEAFFGQGTRLTVV.

The V call is TRBV29-1, the J call TRBJ1-2; D uncertain. The germline V and J ends were trimmed by 6 bases and 11 bases, with 22 bases remaining between them. CDR1 and CDR2 (germline): SQVTM, ANQGSEA. The CDR3 is 13 amino acids. CDR3 in amino acids: CSVVTPLTGRYTF. The DNA of the CDR3 is TGCAGCGTCGTAACACCCTTAACCGGGAGGTACACCTTC.

The genes are TRBV5-6 and TRBJ1-1; tentatively, D is TRBD1 (5 bases). Trimming removed 4 bases from V and 2 bases from J, with 9 bases in between. This CDR3 is 13 amino acids long. Germline V CDR1 and CDR2: SGHDT, YYEEEE. The CDR3 reads CASSRQFNTEAFF. The DNA of the CDR3 is TGTGCCAGCAGCCGACAGTTTAACACTGAAGCTTTCTTT.

The CDR3 loop is CATSRDVGQGAPNTEAFF. CDR3 nucleotides: TGTGCCACCAGCAGAGACGTTGGACAGGGGGCCCCGAACACTGAAGCTTTCTTT. The genes are TRBV15 and TRBJ1-1; 11 nucleotides agree with TRBD1. Unmatched junction bases numbered 7, after V lost 0 bases and J lost 1 base. CDR1 is LNHNV and CDR2 is YYDKDF in the germline V gene (reference sequence). The CDR3 has 18 residues.

V usage is TRBV9 and J usage is TRBJ1-1, with D unclear. Germline V CDR1 and CDR2: SGDLS, YYNGEE. V was shortened by 0 bases and J by 4 bases, with 19 bases between the two germline ends. CDR3 length: 17 amino acids. CDR3 protein: CASSVDPWARRGTEAFF. The CDR3 DNA follows: TGTGCCAGCAGCGTAGACCCCTGGGCCAGGAGAGGCACTGAAGCTTTCTTT. The variable domain in full, completed from reference TRBV9 and TRBJ1-1, reads DSGVTQTPKHLITATGQRVTLRCSPRSGDLSVYWYQQSLDQGLQFLIQYYNGEERAKGNILERFSAQQFPDLHSELNLSSLELGDSALYFCASSVDPWARRGTEAFFGQGTRLTVV.

This clone showed up just once. The chain uses TRBV15 and TRBJ2-3, with unresolved D. The CDR3 runs 15 residues. Germline V gene sequence: CDR1 LNHNV, CDR2 YYDKDF (reference sequence). Deletions cut 0 bases from V and 1 base from J, with 8 bases between. CDR3 nucleotides: TGTGCCACCAGCAGAGACGGCGTGGGCACAGATACGCAGTATTTT. This gives the protein CATSRDGVGTDTQYF. The full variable domain, rest sourced from reference TRBV15 and TRBJ2-3, is DAMVIQNPRYQVTQFGKPVTLSCSQTLNHNVMYWYQQKSSQAPKLLFHYYDKDFNNEADTPDNFQSRRPNTSFCFLDIRSPGLGDTAMYLCATSRDGVGTDTQYFGPGTRLTVL.

The chain carries TRBV14 and TRBJ2-1; TRBD2 matches 8 bases. V shed 6 bases and J 4 bases; nucleotides not matched to a gene: 8. The CDR3 length is 15 residues. The germline V gene has CDR1 SGHDN and CDR2 FVKESK. The chain's CDR3 is CASSFGLARYNEQFF. The CDR3 DNA follows: TGTGCCAGCAGTTTTGGACTAGCTCGGTACAATGAGCAGTTCTTC.

This sequence joins TRBV10-3 and TRBJ1-1; TRBD1 matches at 9 bases. V dropped 6 bases and J dropped 4; count of bases not matched to a gene: 6. The CDR3 is made up of 14 amino acids. Germline CDR1 reads ENHRY; CDR2 reads SYGVKD. CDR3 sequence reads: CAISGQGSVTEAFF. The CDR3 DNA reads TGTGCCATCAGCGGACAGGGGTCGGTCACTGAAGCTTTCTTT.

V usage is TRBV28 and J usage is TRBJ2-3, with 8 bases aligning to TRBD2. CDR1 and CDR2 (germline): MDHEN, SYDVKM. Germline trimming cut 5 bases from V and 5 bases from J; bases unmatched to any gene: 12. This CDR3 is 16 amino acids long. Here the CDR3 reads CASSPLTSGERDTQYF. As DNA, the CDR3 is TGTGCCAGCAGTCCCTTAACTAGCGGTGAACGAGATACGCAGTATTTT.

The chain employs TRBV7-9 and TRBJ2-1; 11 positions match TRBD2. The V gene's germline CDR1 is SEHNR and CDR2 FQNEAQ (reference sequence). With 5 bases clipped from V and 4 bases from J, the junction kept 4 bases outside the gene matches. This CDR3 region has 15 residues. This CDR3 reads CASSKLAGEYNEQFF. The CDR3 coding sequence is TGTGCCAGCAGCAAACTAGCGGGAGAGTACAATGAGCAGTTCTTC.

This CDR3 is CASTLGQGTNEQFF. The CDR3 DNA is TGTGCCAGCACTCTGGGCCAGGGTACCAATGAGCAGTTCTTC. This chain joins TRBV28 and TRBJ2-1; possible D gene TRBD1, 5 bases. Looked up from germline, CDR1 is MDHEN and CDR2 is SYDVKM. CDR3 length equals 14 residues. Trimming removed 7 bases at V and 6 bases at J, with 16 bases between.

The chain employs TRBV21-1 and TRBJ2-1; the table's D call, TRBD2, has no DNA check behind it. TRBV21-1 is noted as a pseudogene. This CDR3 has 9 residues. The CDR3 reads CASVECVFF. CDR3 coding DNA: TGTGCCAGCGTCGAGTGTGTGTTCTTC.

CDR3 loop: CASSSAGTVSYEQYF. The CDR3 DNA reads as TGTGCCAGCAGCTCCGCCGGGACAGTTTCCTACGAGCAGTACTTC. The V and J genes are TRBV11-2 and TRBJ2-7; 7 bases align to TRBD1. Germline loops: CDR1 SGHAT, CDR2 FQNNGV. This CDR3 comprises 15 residues. V lost 4 bases, J lost 1 base, and 7 bases stayed unmatched.

This clone came up once. J is TRBJ2-5 and V is TRBV7-8, with 7 nucleotides matching TRBD2. CDR3 length: 16 amino acids. Germline loops: CDR1 SGHVS, CDR2 FQNEAQ. Trimming removed 0 bases from V and 4 bases from J; junction bases left unmatched: 8. This chain's CDR3 is CASSLAFRGSRETQYF. CDR3 coding DNA: TGTGCCAGCAGCTTAGCTTTCCGCGGGAGCAGAGAGACCCAGTACTTC.

CDR3 residues: CASSWGLAETYEQYF. As DNA, the CDR3 is TGCGCCAGCAGCTGGGGACTAGCGGAGACCTACGAGCAGTACTTC. The chain carries TRBV5-1 and TRBJ2-7; TRBD2 agrees at 11 bases. From germline, CDR1 is SGHRS and CDR2 YFSETQ. With V trimmed by 3 bases and J by 2 bases, 4 bases remained unmatched. This CDR3 comprises 15 residues. Drawing the rest from reference TRBV5-1 and TRBJ2-7, the complete variable domain is KAGVTQTPRYLIKTRGQQVTLSCSPISGHRSVSWYQQTPGQGLQFLFEYFSETQRNKGNFPGRFSGRQFSNSRSEMNVSTLELGDSALYLCASSWGLAETYEQYFGPGTRLTVT.

The V call is TRBV4-1, the J call TRBJ2-7, with no clear D. V gave up 4 bases and J gave up 3 bases, with 10 bases separating them. The germline V gene has CDR1 MGHRA and CDR2 YSYEKL. CDR3 length equals 13 residues. CDR3 amino acids: CASSPRVRYEQYF. The CDR3 nucleotides are TGCGCCAGCAGCCCCCGAGTTCGCTACGAGCAGTACTTC.

The J gene is TRBJ2-7, the V gene TRBV6-6, with 9 nucleotides matching TRBD1. Looked up from germline, CDR1 is MNHNY and CDR2 is SVGAGI (reference sequence). Germline trimming cut 2 bases from V and 7 bases from J; bases unmatched to any gene: 9. This CDR3 contains 15 residues. The CDR3 spells CASSYPGQGSREQYF. DNA of the CDR3: TGTGCCAGCAGTTACCCCGGACAGGGGTCTCGGGAGCAGTACTTC.

The V call is TRBV27, the J call TRBJ2-1, with 7 bases lining up with TRBD2. Trimming took 2 bases from V and 5 from J; bases not matched to a gene: 9. From germline, CDR1 is MNHEY and CDR2 SMNVEV (reference sequence). The CDR3 consists of 16 residues. The CDR3 loop is CASSLGGRGGNNEQFF. CDR3 nucleotides: TGTGCCAGCAGTTTAGGAGGGAGGGGCGGGAACAATGAGCAGTTCTTC.

This clone was observed a single time. The chain is built from TRBV6-5 and TRBJ2-5; 8 nucleotides match TRBD2. CDR1 and CDR2 (germline): MNHEY, SVGAGI. This CDR3 is built from 15 residues. J gave up 9 bases and V 7 bases, and 16 bases lay outside the gene matches. CDR3 residues: CASTHGPCGRMAQYF. In nucleotides, the CDR3 is TGTGCCAGCACCCACGGTCCCTGCGGGAGGATGGCCCAGTACTTC.

V gene TRBV6-1 combines with J gene TRBJ1-2, with TRBD1 matching 9 bases. In germline, CDR1 is MNHNS, CDR2 SASEGT. This CDR3 comprises 15 residues. Unmatched junction bases numbered 7, after V lost 1 base and J lost 7 bases. The CDR3: CASSEDRTGVGGYTF. The CDR3 coding sequence is TGTGCCAGCAGTGAAGATAGGACAGGGGTCGGTGGCTACACCTTC.

V gene TRBV4-1 combines with J gene TRBJ2-7; no definite D call. Germline V lookup: CDR1 MGHRA, CDR2 YSYEKL. This CDR3 has 17 amino acids. V lost 6 bases and J lost 0, with 21 bases in between. The CDR3 nucleotides read TGCGCCAGCAGTCGTTCCCTAACTTTCACCAGCTCCTACGAGCAGTACTTC. This gives the protein CASSRSLTFTSSYEQYF.

This chain uses TRBV6-5 with TRBJ2-7, with D perhaps TRBD2 (5 bases). V lost 2 bases and J lost 2, with 10 bases in between. Germline V lookup: CDR1 MNHEY, CDR2 SVGAGI. The CDR3 spans 14 residues. The CDR3: CASSYRGAPYEQYF. CDR3 sequence (DNA): TGTGCCAGCAGTTACCGGGGTGCGCCCTACGAGCAGTACTTC.

The J gene is TRBJ1-3, the V gene TRBV5-1; TRBD1 matches at 7 bases. Germline V CDR1 and CDR2: SGHRS, YFSETQ. Trimming cost V 4 bases and J 4 bases; bases outside gene matches: 8. The CDR3 contains 15 residues. The CDR3 nucleotides read TGCGCCAGCAGCCGGCTCGGGACAGTCGGAAACACCATATATTTT. The encoded protein is CASSRLGTVGNTIYF.

The chain carries TRBV30 and TRBJ1-2; the match to TRBD1 covers 10 bases. In germline, CDR1 is GTSNPN, CDR2 SVGIG (reference sequence). The CDR3 extends over 15 amino acids. Unmatched junction bases numbered 13, after V lost 5 bases and J lost 7 bases. CDR3 region: CAWVSGTGAVLGYTF. The CDR3 DNA is TGTGCCTGGGTCTCCGGGACAGGGGCTGTTCTTGGCTACACCTTC.

The chain combines TRBV29-1 with TRBJ1-2; a weak D match, TRBD1 (5 bases). This CDR3 region has 14 residues. The V gene's germline CDR1 is SQVTM and CDR2 ANQGSEA. The V end lost 3 bases, the J end lost 4 bases, and 15 bases lay between the germline ends. CDR3 nucleotide sequence: TGCAGCGTTGATAAGTTTGGGCAGGGCTATGGCTACACCTTC. Translated, it gives CSVDKFGQGYGYTF.

This sequence joins TRBV28 and TRBJ1-4; D may be TRBD1 (6 bases). V was pared by 8 bases and J by 3 bases, with 10 bases between. Germline-derived CDR1 and CDR2 are MDHEN and SYDVKM. The CDR3 has 13 amino acids. CDR3 in DNA: TGTGCCAGCGAAGACAGGTCTAATGAAAAACTGTTTTTT. Protein: CASEDRSNEKLFF. The whole variable domain, remainder taken from reference TRBV28 and TRBJ1-4, is DVKVTQSSRYLVKRTGEKVFLECVQDMDHENMFWYRQDPGLGLRLIYFSYDVKMKEKGDIPEGYSVSREKKERFSLILESASTNQTSMYLCASEDRSNEKLFFGSGTQLSVL.

This chain connects TRBV30 to TRBJ2-7; D unresolved. There are 11 residues in the CDR3. Germline CDR1 and CDR2: GTSNPN and SVGIG (reference sequence). Trimming removed 5 bases from V and 9 bases from J, with 14 bases in between. The CDR3 region is CAWARASGQYF. In DNA form, the CDR3 reads TGTGCCTGGGCCCGGGCCAGTGGGCAGTACTTC.